The 10 T cell receptor beta chains below all came from one sample that was sequenced in a study of T cell responses to AZD1222 COVID-19 vaccine. Generated by immunoSEQ multiplex PCR, the TCRdb table keeps only in-frame clones and is missing some. The sample includes roughly 130,000 clones, about 91% of them seen just once. The specimen was peripheral blood, collected on day 0 of AZD1222 vaccination. All receptors derive from an adult in good health.

This chain links TRBV9 with TRBJ1-6, with D maybe TRBD1 (6 bases). The germline V gene encodes CDR1 SGDLS and CDR2 YYNGEE. The CDR3 loop spans 15 amino acids. Trimming left V 3 bases short and J 7 bases short, with 14 bases between. The DNA for the CDR3 is TGTGCCAGCAGCGCTGGTGGGGGGGGCAATTCACCCCTCCACTTT. Translating it yields CASSAGGGGNSPLHF.

The chain has TRBV7-2 and TRBJ2-7; no firm D call. Germline CDR1 and CDR2: SGHTA and FQGNSA. The germline V and J ends were trimmed by 2 bases and 3 bases, with 11 bases remaining between them. The CDR3 is made up of 14 amino acids. Here the CDR3 reads CASSLRVWGYEQYF. The CDR3 DNA reads TGTGCCAGCAGCTTACGGGTCTGGGGCTACGAGCAGTACTTC.

This sequence joins TRBV24-1 and TRBJ1-1; D not resolved. Germline lookup yields CDR1 KGHDR and CDR2 SFDVKD. This CDR3 has 13 residues. V was trimmed by 4 bases and J by 1 base, leaving 6 bases between them. As DNA, the CDR3 is TGTGCCACCAGTGACTCAGGGAACACTGAAGCTTTCTTT. Its translation is CATSDSGNTEAFF.

Comment on this clone: The same CDR3 also results from other DNA sequences found in this sample. V gene TRBV19 combines with J gene TRBJ1-3; 7 nucleotides agree with TRBD1. The germline V gene encodes CDR1 LNHDA and CDR2 SQIVND (reference sequence). The V gene end was trimmed by 9 bases and the J gene end by 0 bases; junction bases not matched to a gene: 5. The CDR3 is 14 residues long. In DNA, the CDR3 is TGTGCCAGCGGTACAGGGGACTCTGGAAACACCATATATTTT. It codes for CASGTGDSGNTIYF.

This clone was detected only once. This rearrangement joins TRBV27 to TRBJ1-1; D call uncertain. Germline V gene sequence: CDR1 MNHEY, CDR2 SMNVEV (reference sequence). Trimming removed 7 bases at V and 1 base at J, with 13 bases between. The CDR3 is 14 amino acids. CDR3 sequence: CASTLNWGNTEAFF. The CDR3 DNA is TGTGCCAGCACCTTGAATTGGGGGAACACTGAAGCTTTCTTT.

The J gene is TRBJ2-2, the V gene TRBV7-2, with D possibly TRBD2 on 5 matching bases. This CDR3 region has 16 residues. Per germline, CDR1 SGHTA and CDR2 FQGNSA. The V end was cut by 5 bases, the J end by 4 bases, with 17 bases between. In DNA form, the CDR3 reads TGTGCCAGCAGCCAGGACTGGGTGATGGGCACCGGGGAGCTGTTTTTT. It encodes CASSQDWVMGTGELFF.

The chain uses TRBV7-6 and TRBJ2-7, with D perhaps assigned TRBD1 or TRBD2 (5 bases each). Looked up from germline, CDR1 is SGHVS and CDR2 is FNYEAQ. V lost 5 bases and J lost 5, with 22 bases in between. This CDR3 comprises 16 residues. In DNA form, the CDR3 reads TGTGCCAGCAGCCCCCACTACTCTGGGACGGCTAACGAGCAGTACTTC. It translates to CASSPHYSGTANEQYF. Complete variable domain (other parts from reference TRBV7-6 and TRBJ2-7): GAGVSQSPRYKVTKRGQDVALRCDPISGHVSLYWYRQALGQGPEFLTYFNYEAQQDKSGLPNDRFSAERPEGSISTLTIQRTEQRDSAMYRCASSPHYSGTANEQYFGPGTRLTVT.

This clone was seen only once. V usage is TRBV15 and J usage is TRBJ1-2, with D possibly being TRBD1 (6 bases). The CDR3 has 15 amino acids. Deletions cut 3 bases from V and 8 bases from J, with 19 bases between. Germline V gives CDR1 LNHNV, CDR2 YYDKDF (reference sequence). The CDR3: CATSRGTQGLGGYTF. CDR3 nucleotide sequence: TGTGCCACCAGCAGGGGCACACAGGGTTTGGGCGGCTACACCTTC.

V and J are TRBV5-1 and TRBJ1-2, with 10 bases identical to TRBD1. The CDR3 contains 15 residues. Germline CDR1 reads SGHRS; CDR2 reads YFSETQ. V shed 3 bases and J 7 bases; nucleotides not matched to a gene: 9. CDR3 nucleotide sequence: TGCGCCAGCAGCTCCACCCAGACAGGGGGCAGTGGCTACACCTTC. Its translation is CASSSTQTGGSGYTF.

The V call is TRBV7-9, the J call TRBJ1-1; 7 nucleotides match TRBD1. The CDR3 is 15 residues long. The trim removed 5 bases at V and 4 bases at J, leaving 10 bases unmatched. Germline V gene data show CDR1 as SEHNR and CDR2 as FQNEAQ (reference sequence). CDR3 sequence reads: CASSPPTGRATEAFF. Here the CDR3 DNA reads TGTGCCAGCAGCCCCCCGACAGGGAGGGCCACTGAAGCTTTCTTT.